There are many counts of the clone carrying this TCR beta chain. The data belong to a study of regulatory T cells in long-lasting Graves disease. Time point reported: newly diagnosed GD, antithyroid drugs for less than 3 months. The TCR library was prepared using RNA isolated from PBMCs. To make TCR beta libraries, researchers used iRepertoire HTBI primers and Arm-PCR of CDR3 regions. MiXCR, applied by TCRdb to the multiplex PCR reads, yields one record per CDR3 protein. This table has 350,000 to 450,000 distinct CDR3 sequences, 14% to 15% appearing once. V lost 2 bases and J lost 4, with 10 bases in between. From germline, CDR1 is SGHVS and CDR2 FQNEAQ. There are 14 residues in the CDR3. These data also featured in a second study, about T cells in Graves' hyperthyroidism and ophthalmopathy. That paper states: Diagnosing involved the use of clinical symptoms, serum thyroxine and TRAb, thyroid ultrasound and orbital computed tomography. An initial round of RT-PCR targeting the TCR CDR3 relied on the HTBI primer set.

The rearrangement joins TRBV7-8 to TRBJ2-3; D gene unclear. This TCR was sampled from a woman aged 25-40 years with Graves disease. Sequenced material: peripheral blood mononuclear cells (PBMCs), taken at new diagnosis, from a patient treated with antithyroid drugs. The CDR3 nucleotides are TGTGCCAGCAGCTTACAGATTCCGGCAGATACGCAGTATTTT. It is translated as CASSLQIPADTQYF.